This record covers a single TCR beta chain. This clonotype has only one observation. Its cognate antigen has yet to be identified. Base quality data are lacking; no much larger clone is found one base away. A lone read gives weak evidence. The TCR beta CDR3 regions were amplified from the RNA transcripts. The TCR CDR3 was subjected to a first round of RT-PCR using the HTBI primer set and the Qiagen OneStep RT-PCR kit. Libraries were constructed in a second round of multiplex PCR, after which size selection and purification were performed. Libraries were sequenced paired-end with 100 bp reads on an Illumina HiSeq2000. Processing in the source paper ran as follows. SOAPnuke was used to process the raw data, with reads discarded if the reads contained adapters or uncalled bases, had a mean Phred below 15, or lacked an exact constant-primer or identifier match. COPE v1.2.5 was used to merge the high-quality paired reads, and each unique nucleotide sequence was defined as a clonotype. MiTCR v1.1 was used to align clonotypes to the IMGT TRBV, TRBD and TRBJ reference segments. Analysis was restricted to V-J combinations with a frequency above 0.0001, which covered about 99% of repertoires. A TCS score was defined as the ratio between F50 (clonal expansion) and ExV (chaos), using BLOSUM62-based TCRdist between CDR3 peptides within each V-J. Welch's t-statistics and random forest reduced fewer than 600 V-J features to 10 to 15, which were used in a naive Bayes classifier (R e1071). The similarity between thyroid and blood repertoires was quantified using the Morisita-Horn index. In-frame beta chains were kept once TCRdb had trimmed the public reads at Q25 with fastp and called clones with MiXCR. Rows are combined by CDR3 protein, so each entry shows the most common genes and DNA. These V and J calls are TCRdb output, not the study's own analysis. Within this sample are around 720,000 distinct CDR3 sequences, with about a third of them counted one time only. The ten largest clones represent more than 25% of the sample.

The data derive from a study of T cells in Graves' hyperthyroidism and ophthalmopathy (dated by TCRdb to the late 2010s). For context, the study as a whole: Peripheral blood was sampled at the time of initial diagnosis, prior to any treatment. TCR V-J signatures able to tell the groups apart were searched for in a discovery cohort of more than 90 patients, of whom over 40 had Graves' ophthalmopathy and roughly 58 had stable Graves' hyperthyroidism. An independent validation cohort of 18 to 20 hyperthyroidism patients and approximately 17 patients who later progressed to ophthalmopathy tested prospective prediction of ophthalmopathy. For training and testing, the roughly 93 patients in the discovery cohort were randomly divided in a 7:3 ratio. In addition, the study compared T-cell repertoires in thyroid tissue and in blood from about 6 Graves' hyperthyroidism patients. After blood sampling, hyperthyroidism patients were treated with methimazole at a starting dose of 30 mg daily, and ophthalmopathy patients were treated with high-dose intravenous methylprednisolone. The paper describes TCR Vbeta CDR3 sequencing of 140 or so peripheral blood samples, made up of roughly 40 ophthalmopathy patients, over 70 hyperthyroidism patients and 17 progressor patients.

Graves' hyperthyroidism was defined as stable when no progression to ophthalmopathy occurred over 18 months of follow-up. Hyperthyroidism patients were newly diagnosed, had a disease duration of under 2 months, and were aged 18 to 65 years. Exclusion was applied to patients with uncontrolled infections, other autoimmune diseases, pregnancy or lactation. Diagnoses were established on the basis of clinical symptoms, serum thyroxine and TRAb, thyroid ultrasound, and orbital computed tomography. PBMCs were isolated from 7.5 to 10 ml of fresh peripheral blood by Ficoll-Paque density gradient centrifugation. Total RNA was extracted using Trizol reagent, and RNA quality was assessed on an Agilent 2100 Bioanalyzer. Results the study describes overall, beyond this receptor: Sample size was not statistically predetermined, and blinding of investigators to group allocation was not performed. During validation, the model predicted progression to ophthalmopathy a median of around 7 months ahead of onset, with almost 71% sensitivity and 72.22% specificity. Ophthalmopathy was separated from stable hyperthyroidism by a 13 V-J signature model, with around 90% sensitivity and just over 81% specificity obtained in cross-validation and 80%/75% obtained in testing. Blood samples also contained most of the expanded thyroid clonotypes (frequency above 0.001), which suggests that blood repertoires may reflect thyroid immune responses.

Material for sequencing was blood. The receptor was derived from a middle-aged woman with Graves' hyperthyroidism.

The CDR3 protein sequence reads: CASSEAGTEQYF. The base sequence is TGTGCCAGCAGTGAAGCCGGGACAGAGCAGTACTTC. The rearranged chain carries TRBV2 and TRBJ2-7, and the D gene may be TRBD1, 6 bases matching. From the cysteine through the phenylalanine, the CDR3 covers 12 amino acids. Kept here is only the CDR3 DNA, which spans 36 bases and is read in frame from base 1. V loses 0 bases of germline sequence and J loses 7 bases, and the interval between the two ends is 7 bases. From the germline V gene, CDR1 is SNHLY and CDR2 is FYNNEI. Reference TRBV2 and TRBJ2-7 genes cover what lies past the CDR3, so the full variable domain is EPEVTQTPSHQVTQMGQEVILRCVPISNHLYFYWYRQILGQKVEFLVSFYNNEISEKSEIFDDQFSVERPDGSNFTLKIRSTKLEDSAMYFCASSEAGTEQYFGPGTRLTVT.